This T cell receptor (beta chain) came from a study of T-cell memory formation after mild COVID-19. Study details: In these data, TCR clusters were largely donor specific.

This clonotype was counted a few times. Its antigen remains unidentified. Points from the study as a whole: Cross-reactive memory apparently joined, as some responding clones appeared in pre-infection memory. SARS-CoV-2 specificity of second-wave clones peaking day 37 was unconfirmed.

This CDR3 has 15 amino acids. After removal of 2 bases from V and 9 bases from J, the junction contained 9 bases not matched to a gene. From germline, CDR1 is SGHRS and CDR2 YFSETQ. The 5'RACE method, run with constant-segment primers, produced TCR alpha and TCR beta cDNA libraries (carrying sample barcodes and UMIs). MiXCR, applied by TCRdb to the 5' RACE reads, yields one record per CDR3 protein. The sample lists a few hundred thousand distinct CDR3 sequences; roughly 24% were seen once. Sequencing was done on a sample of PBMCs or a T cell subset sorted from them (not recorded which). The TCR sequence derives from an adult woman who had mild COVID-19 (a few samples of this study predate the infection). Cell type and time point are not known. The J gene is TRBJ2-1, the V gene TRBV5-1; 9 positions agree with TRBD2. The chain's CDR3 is CASSFGREGLIEQFF. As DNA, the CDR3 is TGCGCCAGCAGCTTCGGGCGGGAGGGCCTTATTGAGCAGTTCTTC.